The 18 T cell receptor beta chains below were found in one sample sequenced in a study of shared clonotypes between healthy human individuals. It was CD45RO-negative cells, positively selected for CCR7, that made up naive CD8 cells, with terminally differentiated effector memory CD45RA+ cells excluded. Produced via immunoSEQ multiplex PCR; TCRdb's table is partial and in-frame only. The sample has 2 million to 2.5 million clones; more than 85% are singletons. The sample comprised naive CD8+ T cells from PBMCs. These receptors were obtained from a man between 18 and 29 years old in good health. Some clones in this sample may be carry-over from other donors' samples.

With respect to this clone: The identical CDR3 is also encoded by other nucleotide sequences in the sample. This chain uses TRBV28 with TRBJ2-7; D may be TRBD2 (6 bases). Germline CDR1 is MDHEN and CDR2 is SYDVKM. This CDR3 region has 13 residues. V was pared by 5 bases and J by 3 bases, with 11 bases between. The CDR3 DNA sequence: TGTGCCAGCAGTGCGGGACTTAGCTACGAGCAGTACTTC. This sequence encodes CASSAGLSYEQYF. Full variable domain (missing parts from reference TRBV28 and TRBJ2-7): DVKVTQSSRYLVKRTGEKVFLECVQDMDHENMFWYRQDPGLGLRLIYFSYDVKMKEKGDIPEGYSVSREKKERFSLILESASTNQTSMYLCASSAGLSYEQYFGPGTRLTVT.

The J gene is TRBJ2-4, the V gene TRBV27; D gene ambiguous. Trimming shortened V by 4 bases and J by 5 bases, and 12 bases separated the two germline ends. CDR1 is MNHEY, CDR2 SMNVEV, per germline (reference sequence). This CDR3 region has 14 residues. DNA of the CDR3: TGTGCCAGCAGTTCTCGTATTTTCGAAAACATTCAGTACTTC. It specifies CASSSRIFENIQYF.

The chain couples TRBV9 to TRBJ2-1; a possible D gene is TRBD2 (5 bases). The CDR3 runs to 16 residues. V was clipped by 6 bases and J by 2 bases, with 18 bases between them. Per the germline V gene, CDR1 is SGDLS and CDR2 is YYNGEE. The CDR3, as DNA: TGTGCCAGCACCCCGCGGAGCGTAGCGCCCTACAATGAGCAGTTCTTC. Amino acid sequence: CASTPRSVAPYNEQFF.

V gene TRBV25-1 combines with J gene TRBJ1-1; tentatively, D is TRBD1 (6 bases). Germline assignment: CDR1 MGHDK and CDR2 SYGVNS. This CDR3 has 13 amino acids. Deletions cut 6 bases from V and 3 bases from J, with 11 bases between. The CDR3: CASRGALDTEAFF. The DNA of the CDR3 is TGTGCCAGCAGGGGGGCACTAGACACTGAAGCTTTCTTT.

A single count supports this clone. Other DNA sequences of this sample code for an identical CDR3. CDR3 DNA: TGTGCCAGCAGCTTACGAGGATACGAGCAGTACTTC. Encoded protein: CASSLRGYEQYF. The chain recombines TRBV11-2 with TRBJ2-7; D remains ambiguous. This CDR3 is 12 amino acids long. The germline CDR1 and CDR2 sequences are SGHAT and FQNNGV. Trimming removed 2 bases from V and 4 bases from J, with 6 bases in between.

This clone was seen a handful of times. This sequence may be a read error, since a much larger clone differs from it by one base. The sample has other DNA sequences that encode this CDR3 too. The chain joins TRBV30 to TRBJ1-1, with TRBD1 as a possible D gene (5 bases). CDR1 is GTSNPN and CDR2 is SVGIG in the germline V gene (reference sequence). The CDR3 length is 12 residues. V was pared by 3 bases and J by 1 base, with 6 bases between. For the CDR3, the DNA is TGTGCCTGGAGGAGGGGGAACACTGAAGCTTTCTTT. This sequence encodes CAWRRGNTEAFF.

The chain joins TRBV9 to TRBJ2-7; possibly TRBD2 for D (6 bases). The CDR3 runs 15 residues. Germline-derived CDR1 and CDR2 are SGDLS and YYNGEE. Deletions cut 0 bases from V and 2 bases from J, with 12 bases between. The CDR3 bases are TGTGCCAGCAGCGTAGGGCTAGCGCGCCCCTACGAGCAGTACTTC. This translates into CASSVGLARPYEQYF.

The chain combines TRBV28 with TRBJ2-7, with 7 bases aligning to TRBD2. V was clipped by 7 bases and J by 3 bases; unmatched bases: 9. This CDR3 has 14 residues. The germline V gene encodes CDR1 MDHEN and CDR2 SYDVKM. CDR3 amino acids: CASTGGSLGYEQYF. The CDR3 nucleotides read TGTGCCAGCACCGGGGGGAGCCTGGGCTACGAGCAGTACTTC.

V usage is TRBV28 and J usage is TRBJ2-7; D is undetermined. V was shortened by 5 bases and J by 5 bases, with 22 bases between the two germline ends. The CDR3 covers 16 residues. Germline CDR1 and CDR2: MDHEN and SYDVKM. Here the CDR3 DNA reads TGTGCCAGCAGTCTAGGCCCAAATACGTGGCTGCACGAGCAGTACTTC. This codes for CASSLGPNTWLHEQYF.

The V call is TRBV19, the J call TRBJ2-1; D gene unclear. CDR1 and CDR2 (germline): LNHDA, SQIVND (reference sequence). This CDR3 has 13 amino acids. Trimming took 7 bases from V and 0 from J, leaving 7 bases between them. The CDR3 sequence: CASIGSSYNEQFF. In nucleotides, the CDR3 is TGTGCCAGTATAGGAAGCTCCTACAATGAGCAGTTCTTC.

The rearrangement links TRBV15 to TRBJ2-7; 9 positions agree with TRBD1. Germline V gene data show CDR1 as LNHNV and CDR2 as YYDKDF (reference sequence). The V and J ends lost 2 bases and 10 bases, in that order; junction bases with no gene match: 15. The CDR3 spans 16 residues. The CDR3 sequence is CATSRSTGDRAPLQYF. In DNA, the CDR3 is TGTGCCACCAGCAGATCAACTGGGGACAGGGCTCCACTTCAGTACTTC.

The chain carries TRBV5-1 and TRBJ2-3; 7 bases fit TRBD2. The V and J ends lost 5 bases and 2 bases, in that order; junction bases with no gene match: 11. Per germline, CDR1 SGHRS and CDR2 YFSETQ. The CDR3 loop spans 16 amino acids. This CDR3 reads CASSRGVEEFTDTQYF. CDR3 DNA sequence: TGCGCCAGCAGTCGGGGGGTAGAGGAGTTCACAGATACGCAGTATTTT.

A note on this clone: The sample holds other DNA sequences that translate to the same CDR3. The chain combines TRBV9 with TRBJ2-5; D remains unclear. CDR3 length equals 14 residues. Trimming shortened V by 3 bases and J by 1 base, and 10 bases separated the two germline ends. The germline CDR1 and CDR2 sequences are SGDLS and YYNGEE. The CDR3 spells CASSEGGSQETQYF. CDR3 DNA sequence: TGTGCCAGCAGCGAGGGTGGTTCCCAAGAGACCCAGTACTTC.

The CDR3 sequence is CASASVRNYGYTF. CDR3 sequence (DNA): TGTGCCAGCGCGTCTGTCAGGAACTATGGCTACACCTTC. The chain joins TRBV27 to TRBJ1-2; D is ambiguous. CDR1 is MNHEY and CDR2 is SMNVEV in the germline V gene (reference sequence). The V end lost 8 bases, the J end lost 2 bases, and 12 bases lay between the germline ends. The CDR3 runs 13 residues.

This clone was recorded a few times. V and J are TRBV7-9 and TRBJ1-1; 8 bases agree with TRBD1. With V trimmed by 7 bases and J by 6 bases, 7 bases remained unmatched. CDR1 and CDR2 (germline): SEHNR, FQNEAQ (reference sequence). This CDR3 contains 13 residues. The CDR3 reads CASKTGEWPEAFF. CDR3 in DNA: TGTGCCAGCAAGACAGGGGAGTGGCCTGAAGCTTTCTTT.

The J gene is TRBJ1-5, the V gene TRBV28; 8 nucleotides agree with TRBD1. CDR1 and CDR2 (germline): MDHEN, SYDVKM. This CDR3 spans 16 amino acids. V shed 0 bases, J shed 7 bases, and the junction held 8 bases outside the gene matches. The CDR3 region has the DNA TGTGCCAGCAGTTTATGGGACAGGGACCACTTACAGCCCCAGCATTTT. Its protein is CASSLWDRDHLQPQHF.

In nucleotides, the CDR3 is TGTGCCAGCAGCACAAGCGGGACTAGCGGGAGATTGGATACGCAGTATTTT. It codes for CASSTSGTSGRLDTQYF. V is TRBV7-8 and J is TRBJ2-3; 14 bases are a match to TRBD2. The CDR3 has 17 residues. V lost 5 bases to trimming and J lost 6 bases; unmatched junction nucleotides: 10. Germline V CDR1 and CDR2: SGHVS, FQNEAQ.

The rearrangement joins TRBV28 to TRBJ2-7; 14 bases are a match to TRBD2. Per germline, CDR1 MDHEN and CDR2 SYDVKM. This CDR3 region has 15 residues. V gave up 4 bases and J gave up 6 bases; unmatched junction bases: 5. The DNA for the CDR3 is TGTGCCAGCAGTTCGACTAGCGGGAGGGCCCTCGAGCAGTACTTC. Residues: CASSSTSGRALEQYF.